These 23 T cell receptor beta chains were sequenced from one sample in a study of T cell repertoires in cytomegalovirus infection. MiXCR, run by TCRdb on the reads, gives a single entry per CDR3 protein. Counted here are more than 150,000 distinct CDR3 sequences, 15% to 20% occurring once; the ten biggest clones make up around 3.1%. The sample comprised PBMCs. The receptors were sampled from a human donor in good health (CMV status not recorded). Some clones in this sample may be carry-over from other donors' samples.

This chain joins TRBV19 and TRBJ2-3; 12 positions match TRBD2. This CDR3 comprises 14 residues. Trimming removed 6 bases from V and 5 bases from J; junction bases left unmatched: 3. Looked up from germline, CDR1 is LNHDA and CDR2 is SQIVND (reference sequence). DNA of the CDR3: TGTGCCAGTAGACAACTAGCGGGAGGAGATACGCAGTATTTT. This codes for CASRQLAGGDTQYF.

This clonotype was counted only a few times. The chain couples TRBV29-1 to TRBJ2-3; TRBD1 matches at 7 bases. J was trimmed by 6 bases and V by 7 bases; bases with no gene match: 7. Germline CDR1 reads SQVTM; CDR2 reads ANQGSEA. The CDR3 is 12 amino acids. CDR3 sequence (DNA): TGCAGCGAATCGACAGGGCCCGATACGCAGTATTTT. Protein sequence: CSESTGPDTQYF.

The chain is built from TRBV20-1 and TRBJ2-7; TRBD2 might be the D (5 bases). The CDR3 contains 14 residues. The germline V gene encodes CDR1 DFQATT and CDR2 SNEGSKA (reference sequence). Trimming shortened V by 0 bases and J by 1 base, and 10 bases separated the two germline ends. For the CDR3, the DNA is TGCAGTGCTAGAGAAGGAGGAGCTTCCTACGAGCAGTACTTC. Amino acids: CSAREGGASYEQYF.

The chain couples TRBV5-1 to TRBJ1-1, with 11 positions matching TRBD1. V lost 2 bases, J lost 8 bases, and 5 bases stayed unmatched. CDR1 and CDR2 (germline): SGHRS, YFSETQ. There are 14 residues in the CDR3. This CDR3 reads CASSFGTGGAEAFF. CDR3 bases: TGCGCCAGCAGCTTTGGGACAGGGGGAGCCGAAGCTTTCTTT.

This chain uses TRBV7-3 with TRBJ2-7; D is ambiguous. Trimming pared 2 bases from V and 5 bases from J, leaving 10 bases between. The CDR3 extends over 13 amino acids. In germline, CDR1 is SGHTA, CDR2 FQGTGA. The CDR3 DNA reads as TGTGCCAGCAGCTTATCAGTAACCCACGAGCAGTACTTC. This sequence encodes CASSLSVTHEQYF.

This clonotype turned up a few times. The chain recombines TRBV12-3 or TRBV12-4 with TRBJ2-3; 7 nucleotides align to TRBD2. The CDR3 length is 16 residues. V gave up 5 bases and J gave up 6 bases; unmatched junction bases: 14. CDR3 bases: TGTGCCAGCAGTCCCATTTGGGGGGGGGTCCCCGATACGCAGTATTTT. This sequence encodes CASSPIWGGVPDTQYF.

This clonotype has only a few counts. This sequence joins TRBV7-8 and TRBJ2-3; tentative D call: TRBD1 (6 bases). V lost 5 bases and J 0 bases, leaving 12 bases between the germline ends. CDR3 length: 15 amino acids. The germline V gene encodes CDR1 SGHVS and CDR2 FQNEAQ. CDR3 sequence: CASSQGTDSTDTQYF. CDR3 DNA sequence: TGTGCCAGCAGCCAGGGGACGGACAGCACAGATACGCAGTATTTT.

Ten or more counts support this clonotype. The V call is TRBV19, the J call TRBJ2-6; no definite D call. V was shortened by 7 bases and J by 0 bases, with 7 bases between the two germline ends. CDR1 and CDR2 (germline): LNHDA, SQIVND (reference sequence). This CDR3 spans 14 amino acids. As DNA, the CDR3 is TGTGCCAGTACCCCCGGCTCTGGGGCCAACGTCCTGACTTTC. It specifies CASTPGSGANVLTF.

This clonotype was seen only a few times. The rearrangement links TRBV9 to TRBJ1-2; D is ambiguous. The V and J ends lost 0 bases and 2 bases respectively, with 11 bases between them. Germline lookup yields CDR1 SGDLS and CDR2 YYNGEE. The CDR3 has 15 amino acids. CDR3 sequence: CASSVEPARNYGYTF. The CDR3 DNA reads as TGTGCCAGCAGCGTAGAACCCGCCAGGAACTATGGCTACACCTTC.

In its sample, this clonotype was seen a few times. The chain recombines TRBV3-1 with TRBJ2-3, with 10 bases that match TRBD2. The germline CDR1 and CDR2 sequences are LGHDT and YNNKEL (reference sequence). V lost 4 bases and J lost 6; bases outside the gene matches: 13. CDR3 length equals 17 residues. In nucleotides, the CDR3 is TGTGCCAGCAGCCTCAAGAAGGTAGTAGCGGGAGGTGATACGCAGTATTTT. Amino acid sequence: CASSLKKVVAGGDTQYF.

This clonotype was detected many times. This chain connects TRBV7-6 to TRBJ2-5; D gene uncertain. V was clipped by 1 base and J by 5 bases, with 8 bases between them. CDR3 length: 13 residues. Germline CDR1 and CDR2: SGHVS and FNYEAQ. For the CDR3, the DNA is TGTGCCAGCAGCTTAGTCCAGGCTGAGACCCAGTACTTC. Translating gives CASSLVQAETQYF.

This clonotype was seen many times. The CDR3 protein is CASSYSLGRGSYNEQFF. The DNA of the CDR3 is TGTGCCAGCAGTTACTCTTTGGGGAGAGGGTCCTACAATGAGCAGTTCTTC. This chain joins TRBV6-5 and TRBJ2-1; TRBD2 might be the D (5 bases). This CDR3 spans 17 amino acids. The germline gives CDR1 MNHEY, CDR2 SVGAGI. With 0 bases removed from V and 1 base from J, the gap between germline ends came to 13 bases.

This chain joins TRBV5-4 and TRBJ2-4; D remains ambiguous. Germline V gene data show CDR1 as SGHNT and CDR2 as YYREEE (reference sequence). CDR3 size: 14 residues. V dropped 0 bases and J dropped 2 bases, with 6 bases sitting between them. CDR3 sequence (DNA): TGTGCCAGCAGCTTGGAGGGTTCCAAAAACATTCAGTACTTC. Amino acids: CASSLEGSKNIQYF.

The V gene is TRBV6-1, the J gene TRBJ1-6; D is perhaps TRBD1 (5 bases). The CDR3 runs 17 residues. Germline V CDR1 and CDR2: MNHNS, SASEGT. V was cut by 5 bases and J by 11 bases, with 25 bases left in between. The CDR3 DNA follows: TGTGCCAGCAGTCGTGGGAGGTGGCAGGGAGTAATGCCACCCCTCCACTTT. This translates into CASSRGRWQGVMPPLHF.

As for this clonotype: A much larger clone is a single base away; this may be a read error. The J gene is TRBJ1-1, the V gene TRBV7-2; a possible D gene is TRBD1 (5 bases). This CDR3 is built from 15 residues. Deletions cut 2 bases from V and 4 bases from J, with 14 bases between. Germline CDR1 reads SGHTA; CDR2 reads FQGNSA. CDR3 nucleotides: TGTGCCAGCAGCTTATGGATGATGAGGGGCACTGAAGCTTTCTTT. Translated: CASSLWMMRGTEAFF.

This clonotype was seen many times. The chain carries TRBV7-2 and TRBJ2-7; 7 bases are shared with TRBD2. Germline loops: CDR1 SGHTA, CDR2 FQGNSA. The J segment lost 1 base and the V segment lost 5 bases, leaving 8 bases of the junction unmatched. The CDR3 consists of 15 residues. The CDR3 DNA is TGTGCCAGCAGCCTGGGGACCGGGAGGTCCTACGAGCAGTACTTC. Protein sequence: CASSLGTGRSYEQYF. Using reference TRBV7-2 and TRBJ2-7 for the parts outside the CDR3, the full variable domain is GAGVSQSPSNKVTEKGKDVELRCDPISGHTALYWYRQSLGQGLEFLIYFQGNSAPDKSGLPSDRFSAERTGGSVSTLTIQRTQQEDSAVYLCASSLGTGRSYEQYFGPGTRLTVT.

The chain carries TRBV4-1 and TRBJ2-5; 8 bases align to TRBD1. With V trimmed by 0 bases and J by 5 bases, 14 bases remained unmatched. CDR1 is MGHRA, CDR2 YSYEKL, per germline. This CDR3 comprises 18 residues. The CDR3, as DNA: TGCGCCAGCAGCCAAGATTTGCAGGGGGCCTCGCCCGTGGAGACCCAGTACTTC. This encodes CASSQDLQGASPVETQYF.

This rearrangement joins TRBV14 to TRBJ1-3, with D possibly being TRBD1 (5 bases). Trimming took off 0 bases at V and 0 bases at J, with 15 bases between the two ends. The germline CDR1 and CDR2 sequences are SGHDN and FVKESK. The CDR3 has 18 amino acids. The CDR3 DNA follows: TGTGCCAGCAGCCAAGATCTTACAGGAACTACCTCTGGAAACACCATATATTTT. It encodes CASSQDLTGTTSGNTIYF.

The CDR3 spells CASSFGTSGKSSTDTQYF. Here the CDR3 DNA reads TGCGCCAGCAGCTTCGGGACTAGCGGCAAATCTAGCACAGATACGCAGTATTTT. The chain uses TRBV5-1 and TRBJ2-3; 11 nucleotides align to TRBD2. This CDR3 has 18 residues. Losses at the gene ends were 2 bases for V and 0 bases for J; bases not matched to a gene: 8. From germline, CDR1 is SGHRS and CDR2 YFSETQ.

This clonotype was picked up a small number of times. CDR3 DNA: TGTGCCAGCAGTACGCCTACAGGGGCCTCTCGGCCCCAGCATTTT. Translating it yields CASSTPTGASRPQHF. The chain carries TRBV28 and TRBJ1-5, with 7 bases aligning to TRBD1. With 5 bases clipped from V and 9 bases from J, the junction kept 13 bases outside the gene matches. Germline V lookup: CDR1 MDHEN, CDR2 SYDVKM. The CDR3 covers 15 residues. The full variable domain, with the rest looked up from reference TRBV28 and TRBJ1-5, is DVKVTQSSRYLVKRTGEKVFLECVQDMDHENMFWYRQDPGLGLRLIYFSYDVKMKEKGDIPEGYSVSREKKERFSLILESASTNQTSMYLCASSTPTGASRPQHFGDGTRLSIL.

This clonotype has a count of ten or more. CDR3 DNA: TGTGCCAGCAGCCAAGACTTACCCAGGGGCGGCCTGGATACTGAAGCTTTCTTT. It translates to CASSQDLPRGGLDTEAFF. The chain employs TRBV4-2 and TRBJ1-1, with D perhaps matching TRBD1 (6 bases). The germline CDR1 and CDR2 sequences are LGHNA and YNFKEQ. Trimming pared 0 bases from V and 5 bases from J, leaving 22 bases between. The CDR3 totals 18 residues.

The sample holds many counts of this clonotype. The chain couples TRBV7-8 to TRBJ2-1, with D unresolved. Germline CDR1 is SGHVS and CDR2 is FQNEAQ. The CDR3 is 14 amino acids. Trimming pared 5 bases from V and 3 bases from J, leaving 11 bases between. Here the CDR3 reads CASSLVPFYNEQFF. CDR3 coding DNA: TGTGCCAGCAGCCTAGTCCCCTTCTACAATGAGCAGTTCTTC. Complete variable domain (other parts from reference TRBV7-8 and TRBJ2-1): GAGVSQSPRYKVAKRGQDVALRCDPISGHVSLFWYQQALGQGPEFLTYFQNEAQLDKSGLPSDRFFAERPEGSVSTLKIQRTQQEDSAVYLCASSLVPFYNEQFFGPGTRLTVL.

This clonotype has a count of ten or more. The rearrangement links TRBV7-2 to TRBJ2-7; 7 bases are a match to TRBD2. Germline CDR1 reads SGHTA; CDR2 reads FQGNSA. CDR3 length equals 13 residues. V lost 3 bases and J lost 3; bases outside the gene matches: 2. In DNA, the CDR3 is TGTGCCAGCAGCTTCGGCGGGGGCTACGAGCAGTACTTC. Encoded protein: CASSFGGGYEQYF. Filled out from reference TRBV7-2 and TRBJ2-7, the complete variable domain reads GAGVSQSPSNKVTEKGKDVELRCDPISGHTALYWYRQSLGQGLEFLIYFQGNSAPDKSGLPSDRFSAERTGGSVSTLTIQRTQQEDSAVYLCASSFGGGYEQYFGPGTRLTVT.